These 30 T cell receptor beta chains were all obtained from the same sample, sequenced in a study of identical twins. TCRdb recomputed calls from the 5' RACE reads with MiXCR, one row per CDR3 protein. The data show approximately 1.8 million distinct CDR3 sequences, with under 35% seen just once and around 0.25% held by the top ten. Sequenced material: cord blood. These receptors were obtained from a newborn girl in good health.

The V call is TRBV12-3 or TRBV12-4, the J call TRBJ2-2; tentative D call: TRBD1 (5 bases). Trimming took off 3 bases at V and 12 bases at J, with 8 bases between the two ends. This CDR3 is built from 11 residues. CDR3 in amino acids: CASSFGAQLFF. In nucleotides, the CDR3 is TGTGCCAGCAGTTTTGGGGCTCAGCTGTTTTTT.

V gene TRBV2 combines with J gene TRBJ2-2; the match to TRBD1 covers 7 bases. The CDR3 is made up of 15 amino acids. Looked up from germline, CDR1 is SNHLY and CDR2 is FYNNEI. V lost 4 bases to trimming and J lost 4 bases; unmatched junction nucleotides: 6. The CDR3 spells CASSVTGVGTGELFF. The CDR3 bases are TGTGCCAGCAGTGTAACAGGGGTCGGCACCGGGGAGCTGTTTTTT.

The chain employs TRBV7-9 and TRBJ2-7; TRBD1 is a possible D gene (6 bases). In germline, CDR1 is SEHNR, CDR2 FQNEAQ (reference sequence). The CDR3 totals 15 residues. Trimming pared 4 bases from V and 7 bases from J, leaving 20 bases between. CDR3 nucleotides: TGTGCCAGCAGCTCGGACAGAGATTCCTACAATGAGCAGTACTTC. Its translation is CASSSDRDSYNEQYF.

This clonotype was found a few times. V and J are TRBV15 and TRBJ1-5, with D unresolved. The CDR3 loop spans 15 amino acids. Between the trimmed V and J ends, which lost 2 bases and 2 bases, there was a span of 10 bases. The germline gives CDR1 LNHNV, CDR2 YYDKDF (reference sequence). CDR3 nucleotides: TGTGCCACCAGCAGATTTCCAGAAGGCAATCAGCCCCAGCATTTT. Its protein is CATSRFPEGNQPQHF. Complete variable domain (other parts from reference TRBV15 and TRBJ1-5): DAMVIQNPRYQVTQFGKPVTLSCSQTLNHNVMYWYQQKSSQAPKLLFHYYDKDFNNEADTPDNFQSRRPNTSFCFLDIRSPGLGDTAMYLCATSRFPEGNQPQHFGDGTRLSIL.

This clonotype turned up a few times. The chain uses TRBV11-2 and TRBJ2-3; TRBD2 aligns across 8 bases. The CDR3 is 15 amino acids. After removal of 3 bases from V and 7 bases from J, the junction contained 9 bases not matched to a gene. Germline-derived CDR1 and CDR2 are SGHAT and FQNNGV. CDR3 in amino acids: CASSFDGGAGNTQYF. Here the CDR3 DNA reads TGTGCCAGCAGCTTCGACGGGGGGGCTGGAAATACGCAGTATTTT.

The chain carries TRBV7-2 and TRBJ2-3; no definite D call. The germline gives CDR1 SGHTA, CDR2 FQGNSA. CDR3 length: 14 residues. V was clipped by 8 bases and J by 3 bases, with 15 bases between them. The CDR3: CASGNFDPTDTQYF. The CDR3 DNA sequence: TGTGCCAGCGGTAATTTCGACCCAACAGATACGCAGTATTTT.

Notes on this clonotype: This may be a read error, as it is one base from a much larger clone. J is TRBJ2-3 and V is TRBV29-1; D is possibly TRBD2 (7 bases). Trimming removed 3 bases from V and 3 bases from J, with 19 bases in between. Germline V gene sequence: CDR1 SQVTM, CDR2 ANQGSEA. The CDR3 extends over 16 amino acids. The CDR3 is CSVDPPGEGETDTQYF. In nucleotides, the CDR3 is TGCAGCGTTGATCCGCCAGGGGAGGGAGAAACAGATACGCAGTATTTT.

This clonotype was found a few times. The J gene is TRBJ2-7, the V gene TRBV3-1; D unclear. Between the trimmed V and J ends, which lost 4 bases and 5 bases, there was a span of 9 bases. Germline CDR1 and CDR2: LGHDT and YNNKEL (reference sequence). The CDR3 has 12 amino acids. CDR3 sequence (DNA): TGTGCCAGCAGCCCGTCCCCCCACGAGCAGTACTTC. It is translated as CASSPSPHEQYF.

The rearrangement joins TRBV4-2 to TRBJ1-1, with a tentative D call TRBD1 (5 bases). Germline lookup yields CDR1 LGHNA and CDR2 YNFKEQ. V lost 3 bases, J lost 6 bases, and 17 bases lay in between. The CDR3 covers 15 residues. In nucleotides, the CDR3 is TGTGCCAGCAGCCAGGGAGAGCAGGGAAGCCCTGAAGCTTTCTTT. Its translation: CASSQGEQGSPEAFF.

The rearrangement joins TRBV20-1 to TRBJ2-1; 9 nucleotides line up with TRBD2. V lost 3 bases to trimming and J lost 6 bases; unmatched junction nucleotides: 6. In germline, CDR1 is DFQATT, CDR2 SNEGSKA (reference sequence). The CDR3 runs to 14 residues. CDR3 bases: TGCAGTGCTAGTCTAGCGGGGAGGGGCAATGAGCAGTTCTTC. It is translated as CSASLAGRGNEQFF.

The V call is TRBV5-6, the J call TRBJ2-7, with 10 nucleotides matching TRBD1. In germline, CDR1 is SGHDT, CDR2 YYEEEE. The CDR3 totals 14 residues. Germline trimming cut 3 bases from V and 7 bases from J; bases unmatched to any gene: 7. CDR3 residues: CASSYGQGVREQYF. The CDR3 DNA follows: TGTGCCAGCAGCTACGGACAGGGGGTGAGGGAGCAGTACTTC. The full variable domain, with the rest looked up from reference TRBV5-6 and TRBJ2-7, is DAGVTQSPTHLIKTRGQQVTLRCSPKSGHDTVSWYQQALGQGPQFIFQYYEEEERQRGNFPDRFSGHQFPNYSSELNVNALLLGDSALYLCASSYGQGVREQYFGPGTRLTVT.

The chain links TRBV28 to TRBJ2-1; TRBD2 matches 15 bases. The CDR3 has 19 residues. The trim removed 4 bases at V and 1 base at J, leaving 8 bases unmatched. Per the germline V gene, CDR1 is MDHEN and CDR2 is SYDVKM. CDR3 sequence: CASSSYPGTSGRSYNEQFF. The DNA for the CDR3 is TGTGCCAGCAGTTCCTACCCCGGGACTAGCGGGAGGTCCTACAATGAGCAGTTCTTC.

In its sample, this clonotype was seen many times. The chain uses TRBV7-7 and TRBJ2-3; 8 bases map to TRBD1. CDR1 is SSHAT and CDR2 is FNYEAQ in the germline V gene (reference sequence). V lost 5 bases to trimming and J lost 4 bases; unmatched junction nucleotides: 5. CDR3 length: 14 amino acids. The CDR3 is CASSPGQGSDTQYF. The CDR3 DNA is TGTGCCAGCAGCCCTGGACAGGGATCAGATACGCAGTATTTT.

V is TRBV3-1 and J is TRBJ1-2; D may be TRBD1 (5 bases). Germline lookup yields CDR1 LGHDT and CDR2 YNNKEL (reference sequence). The length of the CDR3 is 15 residues. Trimming took off 0 bases at V and 5 bases at J, with 13 bases between the two ends. The CDR3 here is CASSQDSGPTYGYTF. In nucleotides, the CDR3 is TGTGCCAGCAGCCAAGACTCAGGGCCCACATATGGCTACACCTTC.

This clonotype was counted a few times. V and J are TRBV7-2 and TRBJ2-3; possible D gene TRBD1, 6 bases. Trimming pared 0 bases from V and 2 bases from J, leaving 12 bases between. The CDR3 spans 16 residues. CDR1 is SGHTA and CDR2 is FQGNSA in the germline V gene. The chain's CDR3 is CASSLASAGVTDTQYF. The CDR3 DNA sequence: TGTGCCAGCAGCTTAGCATCGGCAGGGGTCACAGATACGCAGTATTTT.

This clonotype was observed a handful of times. The chain joins TRBV12-3 or TRBV12-4 to TRBJ2-7, with 9 bases fitting TRBD2. The CDR3 contains 16 residues. The V gene end was trimmed by 4 bases and the J gene end by 2 bases; junction bases not matched to a gene: 9. CDR3: CASSYTRGLAAYEQYF. CDR3 in DNA: TGTGCCAGCAGTTACACCCGGGGACTAGCCGCCTACGAGCAGTACTTC.

This clonotype was seen only a few times. The J gene is TRBJ1-5, the V gene TRBV10-1; D remains unclear. From germline, CDR1 is WNHNN and CDR2 SYGVQD (reference sequence). CDR3 length: 13 amino acids. The V end was cut by 3 bases, the J end by 5 bases, with 8 bases between. CDR3 sequence: CASSEAVDQPQHF. The CDR3 nucleotides read TGCGCCAGCAGTGAAGCAGTCGATCAGCCCCAGCATTTT.

This clonotype was seen a few times. The chain employs TRBV3-1 and TRBJ1-5, with D tentatively TRBD1 (6 bases). The CDR3 is made up of 14 amino acids. Deletions cut 2 bases from V and 3 bases from J, with 8 bases between. The germline V gene encodes CDR1 LGHDT and CDR2 YNNKEL (reference sequence). The chain's CDR3 is CASSQQGPNQPQHF. CDR3 nucleotide sequence: TGTGCCAGCAGCCAACAGGGGCCCAATCAGCCCCAGCATTTT.

On this clonotype: This sequence may be a read error, since a much larger clone differs from it by one base. The chain is built from TRBV5-1 and TRBJ2-5; 9 nucleotides align to TRBD1. Trimming at V came to 3 bases and at J to 11 bases, leaving 17 bases not matched to a gene. The germline CDR1 and CDR2 sequences are SGHRS and YFSETQ. This CDR3 region has 16 residues. CDR3 bases: TGCGCCAGCAGCTCCCCCGTAGACAGGGGGGTCAATGAGCAGTACTTC. It translates to CASSSPVDRGVNEQYF.

The rearrangement links TRBV3-1 to TRBJ2-7, with 7 bases identical to TRBD1. Germline V CDR1 and CDR2: LGHDT, YNNKEL (reference sequence). The CDR3 spans 13 residues. V lost 0 bases and J lost 9; bases outside the gene matches: 5. CDR3 protein: CASSQETGKGQYF. The CDR3 nucleotides are TGTGCCAGCAGCCAAGAGACAGGGAAAGGGCAGTACTTC.

This clonotype has a handful of counts. CDR3 bases: TGTGCCAGCAGCCGCCCCGGGACTAGCGGAACCAATGAGCAGTTCTTC. Protein product: CASSRPGTSGTNEQFF. The chain couples TRBV4-2 to TRBJ2-1; TRBD2 agrees at 11 bases. Trimming removed 4 bases from V and 6 bases from J; junction bases left unmatched: 8. The CDR3 covers 16 residues. Germline assignment: CDR1 LGHNA and CDR2 YNFKEQ.

This clonotype was observed a handful of times. This sequence joins TRBV6-1 and TRBJ1-2; 8 bases are a match to TRBD1. V was pared by 7 bases and J by 0 bases, with 4 bases of the junction left unmatched. This CDR3 is 14 amino acids long. The germline V gene encodes CDR1 MNHNS and CDR2 SASEGT. This CDR3 is CASTSGQANYGYTF. In DNA, the CDR3 is TGTGCCAGCACTTCGGGACAGGCTAACTATGGCTACACCTTC.

V is TRBV5-1 and J is TRBJ2-4, with 7 bases that match TRBD2. This CDR3 region has 16 residues. The junction had 6 bases not matched to a gene; V was cut back by 3 bases and J by 0 bases. The V gene's germline CDR1 is SGHRS and CDR2 YFSETQ. As DNA, the CDR3 is TGCGCCAGCAGCTCCTCGCTAGCGGTAGCCAAAAACATTCAGTACTTC. Encoded protein: CASSSSLAVAKNIQYF.

This clonotype was found a few times. The rearrangement uses TRBV7-9 and TRBJ2-5; no reliable D call. The V gene's germline CDR1 is SEHNR and CDR2 FQNEAQ (reference sequence). V was trimmed by 0 bases and J by 5 bases, leaving 10 bases between them. The length of the CDR3 is 14 residues. The CDR3 sequence: CASSLATAVETQYF. CDR3 sequence (DNA): TGTGCCAGCAGCTTAGCGACCGCCGTGGAGACCCAGTACTTC.

The V gene is TRBV7-2, the J gene TRBJ2-7, with 11 bases identical to TRBD1. V lost 4 bases to trimming and J lost 3 bases; unmatched junction nucleotides: 11. The CDR3 sequence is 17 residues long. Germline CDR1 is SGHTA and CDR2 is FQGNSA. In DNA form, the CDR3 reads TGTGCCAGCAGCTCCTTATCCGGGACAGGGGGGGGCTACGAGCAGTACTTC. Its translation: CASSSLSGTGGGYEQYF.

The chain carries TRBV30 and TRBJ2-5, with no clear D. Looked up from germline, CDR1 is GTSNPN and CDR2 is SVGIG (reference sequence). Between the trimmed V and J ends, which lost 4 bases and 12 bases, there was a span of 18 bases. The CDR3 is made up of 12 amino acids. The CDR3 loop is CAWNREGVRKYF. CDR3 nucleotides: TGTGCCTGGAATAGGGAAGGCGTTCGTAAGTACTTC.

This clonotype was seen a few times. The chain links TRBV5-1 to TRBJ1-1; no clear D gene. CDR1 and CDR2 (germline): SGHRS, YFSETQ. The V gene lost 3 bases and the J gene lost 0 bases, with 9 bases spanning the gap. The CDR3 extends over 14 amino acids. CDR3 sequence: CASSSTPMNTEAFF. The CDR3 nucleotides are TGCGCCAGCAGCTCGACACCTATGAACACTGAAGCTTTCTTT.

The chain joins TRBV3-1 to TRBJ1-2, with D possibly matching TRBD1 (6 bases). The germline CDR1 and CDR2 sequences are LGHDT and YNNKEL (reference sequence). Trimming pared 0 bases from V and 6 bases from J, leaving 8 bases between. This CDR3 has 13 residues. The CDR3 region is CASSQERGHGYTF. The CDR3, as DNA: TGTGCCAGCAGCCAAGAACGGGGGCATGGCTACACCTTC.

The chain combines TRBV2 with TRBJ1-6; D uncertain. Germline V CDR1 and CDR2: SNHLY, FYNNEI. V shed 4 bases and J shed 0 bases, with 13 bases lying between them. The CDR3 extends over 17 amino acids. In DNA form, the CDR3 reads TGTGCCAGCAGTGTTTCCCCGCTGAGCTCCTATAATTCACCCCTCCACTTT. The encoded protein is CASSVSPLSSYNSPLHF.

This clonotype came up a few times. The chain combines TRBV20-1 with TRBJ1-2; 10 positions agree with TRBD1. The CDR3 contains 15 residues. CDR1 is DFQATT and CDR2 is SNEGSKA in the germline V gene (reference sequence). Trimming removed 5 bases from V and 3 bases from J; junction bases left unmatched: 9. CDR3 region: CSADKTGGADYGYTF. CDR3 in DNA: TGCAGTGCTGATAAGACAGGGGGCGCCGACTATGGCTACACCTTC.